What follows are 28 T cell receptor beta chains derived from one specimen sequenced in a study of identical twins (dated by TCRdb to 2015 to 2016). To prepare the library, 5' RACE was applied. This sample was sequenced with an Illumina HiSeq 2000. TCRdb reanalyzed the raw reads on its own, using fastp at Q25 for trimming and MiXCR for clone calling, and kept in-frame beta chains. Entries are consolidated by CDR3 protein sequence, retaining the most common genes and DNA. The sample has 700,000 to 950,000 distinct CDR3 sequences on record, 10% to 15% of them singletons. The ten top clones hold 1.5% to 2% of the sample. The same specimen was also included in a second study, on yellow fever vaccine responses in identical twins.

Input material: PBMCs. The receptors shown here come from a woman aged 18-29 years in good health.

The CDR3 spells CASGPAGLNTEAFF. CDR3 DNA sequence: TGTGCCAGCGGGCCCGCCGGGCTGAACACTGAAGCTTTCTTT. The chain couples TRBV28 to TRBJ1-1; D is uncertain. In germline, CDR1 is MDHEN, CDR2 SYDVKM. The CDR3 totals 14 residues. The ends were cut back, 8 bases at V and 0 bases at J, with 13 bases in the middle.

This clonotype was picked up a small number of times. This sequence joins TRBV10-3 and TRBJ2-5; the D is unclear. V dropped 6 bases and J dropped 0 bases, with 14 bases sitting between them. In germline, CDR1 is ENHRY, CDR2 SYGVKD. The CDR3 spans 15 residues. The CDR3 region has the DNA TGTGCCATCAGCCCCGCAGGCAGGTACCAAGAGACCCAGTACTTC. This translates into CAISPAGRYQETQYF.

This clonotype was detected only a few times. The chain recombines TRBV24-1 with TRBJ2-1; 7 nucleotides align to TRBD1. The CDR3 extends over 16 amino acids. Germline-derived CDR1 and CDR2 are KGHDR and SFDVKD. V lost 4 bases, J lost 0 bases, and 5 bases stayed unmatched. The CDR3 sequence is CATSDQTGSSYNEQFF. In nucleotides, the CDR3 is TGTGCCACCAGTGACCAGACAGGGAGCTCCTACAATGAGCAGTTCTTC.

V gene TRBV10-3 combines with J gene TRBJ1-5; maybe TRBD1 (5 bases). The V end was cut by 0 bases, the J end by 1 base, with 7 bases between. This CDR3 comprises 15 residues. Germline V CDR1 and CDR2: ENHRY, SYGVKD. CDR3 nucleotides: TGTGCCATCAGTGAGTCGACAGTAAGCAATCAGCCCCAGCATTTT. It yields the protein CAISESTVSNQPQHF.

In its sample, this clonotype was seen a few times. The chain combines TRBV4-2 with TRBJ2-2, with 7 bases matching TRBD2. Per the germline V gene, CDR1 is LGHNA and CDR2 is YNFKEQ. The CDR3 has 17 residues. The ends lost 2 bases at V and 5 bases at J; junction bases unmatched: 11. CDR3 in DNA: TGTGCCAGCAGCCAATCCCCCCCGGGACTATCAACCGGGGAGCTGTTTTTT. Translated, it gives CASSQSPPGLSTGELFF.

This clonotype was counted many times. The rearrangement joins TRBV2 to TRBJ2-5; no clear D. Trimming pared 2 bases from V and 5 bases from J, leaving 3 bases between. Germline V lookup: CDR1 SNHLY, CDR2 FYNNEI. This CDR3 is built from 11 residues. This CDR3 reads CASSEWETQYF. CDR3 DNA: TGTGCCAGCAGTGAATGGGAGACCCAGTACTTC.

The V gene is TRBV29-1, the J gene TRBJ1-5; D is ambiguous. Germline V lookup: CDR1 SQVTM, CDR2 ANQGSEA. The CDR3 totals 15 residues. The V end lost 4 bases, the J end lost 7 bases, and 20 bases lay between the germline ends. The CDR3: CSVGVSDEGLQPQHF. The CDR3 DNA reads TGCAGCGTTGGTGTATCAGACGAGGGCCTCCAGCCCCAGCATTTT.

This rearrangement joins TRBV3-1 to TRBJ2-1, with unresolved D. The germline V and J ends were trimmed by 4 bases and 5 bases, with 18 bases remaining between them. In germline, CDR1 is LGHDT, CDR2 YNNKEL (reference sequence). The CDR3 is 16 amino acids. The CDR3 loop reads CASSLLVSVSNNEQFF. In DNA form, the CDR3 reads TGTGCCAGCAGCCTCCTCGTCTCCGTGAGCAACAATGAGCAGTTCTTC.

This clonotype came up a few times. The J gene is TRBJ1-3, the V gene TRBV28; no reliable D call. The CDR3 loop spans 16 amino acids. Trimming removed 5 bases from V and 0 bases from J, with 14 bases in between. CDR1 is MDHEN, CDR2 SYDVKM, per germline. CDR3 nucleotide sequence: TGTGCCAGCAGTAGACGCAGAACGAACTCTGGAAACACCATATATTTT. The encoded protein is CASSRRRTNSGNTIYF.

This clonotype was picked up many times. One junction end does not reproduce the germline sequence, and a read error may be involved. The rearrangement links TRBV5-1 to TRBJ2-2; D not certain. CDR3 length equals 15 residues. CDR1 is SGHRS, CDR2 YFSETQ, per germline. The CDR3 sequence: CASSLVAGNTGELFF. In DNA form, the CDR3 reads TGTGCCAGCAGCTTAGTAGCAGGGAACACCGGGGAGCTGTTTTTT.

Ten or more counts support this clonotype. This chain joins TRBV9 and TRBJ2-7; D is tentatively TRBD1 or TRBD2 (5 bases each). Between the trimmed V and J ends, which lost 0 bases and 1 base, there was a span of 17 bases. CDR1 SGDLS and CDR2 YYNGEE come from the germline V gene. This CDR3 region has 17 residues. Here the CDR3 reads CASSVGNPGTTSYEQYF. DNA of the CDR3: TGTGCCAGCAGCGTAGGAAACCCCGGGACCACATCCTACGAGCAGTACTTC.

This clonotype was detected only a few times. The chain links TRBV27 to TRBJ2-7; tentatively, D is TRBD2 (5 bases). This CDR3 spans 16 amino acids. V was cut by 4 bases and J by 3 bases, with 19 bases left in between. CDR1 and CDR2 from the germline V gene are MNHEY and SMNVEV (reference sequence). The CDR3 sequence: CASSSVPDFSVYEQYF. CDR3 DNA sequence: TGTGCCAGCAGTTCCGTCCCGGACTTCTCAGTCTACGAGCAGTACTTC.

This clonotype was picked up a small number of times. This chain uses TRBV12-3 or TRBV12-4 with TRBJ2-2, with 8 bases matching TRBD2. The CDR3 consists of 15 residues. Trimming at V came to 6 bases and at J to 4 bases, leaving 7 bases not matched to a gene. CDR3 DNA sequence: TGTGCCAGCAGGGAAGCGGGAGTGGGCACCGGGGAGCTGTTTTTT. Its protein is CASREAGVGTGELFF.

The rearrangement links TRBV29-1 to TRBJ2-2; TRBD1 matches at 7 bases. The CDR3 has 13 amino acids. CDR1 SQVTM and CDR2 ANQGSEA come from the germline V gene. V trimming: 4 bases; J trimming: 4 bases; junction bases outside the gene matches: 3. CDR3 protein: CSVVRQGTGELFF. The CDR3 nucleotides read TGCAGCGTTGTCCGACAGGGCACCGGGGAGCTGTTTTTT.

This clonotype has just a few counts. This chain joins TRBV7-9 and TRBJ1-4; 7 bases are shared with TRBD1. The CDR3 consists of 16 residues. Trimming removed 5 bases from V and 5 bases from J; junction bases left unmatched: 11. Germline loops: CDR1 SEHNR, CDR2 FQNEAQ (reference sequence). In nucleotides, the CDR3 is TGTGCCAGCAGCCCCTTTTCCGGGACAGCGAATGAAAAACTGTTTTTT. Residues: CASSPFSGTANEKLFF.

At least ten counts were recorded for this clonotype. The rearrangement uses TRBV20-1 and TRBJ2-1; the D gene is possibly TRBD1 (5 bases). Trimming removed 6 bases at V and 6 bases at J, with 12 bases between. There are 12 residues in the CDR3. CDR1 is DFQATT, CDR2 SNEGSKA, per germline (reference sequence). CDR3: CSAPGRVNEQFF. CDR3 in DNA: TGCAGTGCGCCTGGCAGGGTCAATGAGCAGTTCTTC.

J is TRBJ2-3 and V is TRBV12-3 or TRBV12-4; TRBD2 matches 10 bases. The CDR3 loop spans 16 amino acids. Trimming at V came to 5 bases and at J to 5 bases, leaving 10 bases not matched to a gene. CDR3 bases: TGTGCCAGCAGTCCGCTAGCGGGAGATATGAGAGATACGCAGTATTTT. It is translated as CASSPLAGDMRDTQYF.

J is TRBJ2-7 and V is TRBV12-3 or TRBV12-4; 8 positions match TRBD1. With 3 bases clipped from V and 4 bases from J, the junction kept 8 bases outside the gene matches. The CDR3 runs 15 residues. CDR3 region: CASSFGQGTFYEQYF. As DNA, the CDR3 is TGTGCCAGCAGTTTTGGACAGGGAACTTTTTACGAGCAGTACTTC.

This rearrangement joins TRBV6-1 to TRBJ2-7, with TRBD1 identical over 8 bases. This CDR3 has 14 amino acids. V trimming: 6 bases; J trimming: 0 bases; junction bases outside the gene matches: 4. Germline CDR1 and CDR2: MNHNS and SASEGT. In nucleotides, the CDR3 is TGTGCCAGCAGCGGGACAGGAAACTCCTACGAGCAGTACTTC. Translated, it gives CASSGTGNSYEQYF.

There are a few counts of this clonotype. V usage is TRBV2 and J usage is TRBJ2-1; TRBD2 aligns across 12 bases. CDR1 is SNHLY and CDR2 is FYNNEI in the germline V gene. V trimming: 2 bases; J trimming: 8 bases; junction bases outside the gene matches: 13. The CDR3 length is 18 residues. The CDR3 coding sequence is TGTGCCAGCAGTGAATTTGCTAGCGGGGGGGCCGGCTGGGATGAGCAGTTCTTC. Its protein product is CASSEFASGGAGWDEQFF.

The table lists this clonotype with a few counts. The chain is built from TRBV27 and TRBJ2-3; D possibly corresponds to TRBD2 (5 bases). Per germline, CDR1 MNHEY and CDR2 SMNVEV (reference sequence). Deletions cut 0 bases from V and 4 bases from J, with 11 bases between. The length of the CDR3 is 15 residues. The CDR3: CASSLSGNGADTQYF. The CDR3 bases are TGTGCCAGCAGTTTATCGGGAAACGGGGCAGATACGCAGTATTTT.

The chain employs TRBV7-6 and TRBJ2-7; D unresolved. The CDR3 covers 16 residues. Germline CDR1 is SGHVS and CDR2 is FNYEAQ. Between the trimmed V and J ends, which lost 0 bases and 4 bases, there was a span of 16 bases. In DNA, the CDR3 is TGTGCCAGCAGCTTAGCTAGTTCTAGTGGTGGTTACGAGCAGTACTTC. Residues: CASSLASSSGGYEQYF.

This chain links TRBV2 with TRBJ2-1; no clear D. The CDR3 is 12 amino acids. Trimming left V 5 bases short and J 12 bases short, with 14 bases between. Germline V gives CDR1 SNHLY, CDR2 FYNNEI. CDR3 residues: CASSLVRFLQFF. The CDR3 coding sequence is TGTGCCAGCAGTTTAGTGCGCTTCCTGCAGTTCTTC. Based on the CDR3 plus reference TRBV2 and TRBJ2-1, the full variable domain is EPEVTQTPSHQVTQMGQEVILRCVPISNHLYFYWYRQILGQKVEFLVSFYNNEISEKSEIFDDQFSVERPDGSNFTLKIRSTKLEDSAMYFCASSLVRFLQFFGPGTRLTVL.

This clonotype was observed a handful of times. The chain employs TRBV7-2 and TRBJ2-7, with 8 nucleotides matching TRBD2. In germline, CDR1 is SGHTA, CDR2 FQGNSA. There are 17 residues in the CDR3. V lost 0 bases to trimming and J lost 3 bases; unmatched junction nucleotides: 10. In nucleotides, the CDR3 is TGTGCCAGCAGCTTAGCAGGACTAGCTAACACTTTCTACGAGCAGTACTTC. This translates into CASSLAGLANTFYEQYF.

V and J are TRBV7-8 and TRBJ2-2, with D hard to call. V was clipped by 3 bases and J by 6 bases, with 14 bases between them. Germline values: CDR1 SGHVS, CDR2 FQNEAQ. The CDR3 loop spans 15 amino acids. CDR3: CASSFNRVLPGELFF. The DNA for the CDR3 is TGTGCCAGCAGCTTTAACCGGGTACTCCCCGGGGAGCTGTTTTTT. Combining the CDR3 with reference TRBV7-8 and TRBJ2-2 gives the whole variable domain GAGVSQSPRYKVAKRGQDVALRCDPISGHVSLFWYQQALGQGPEFLTYFQNEAQLDKSGLPSDRFFAERPEGSVSTLKIQRTQQEDSAVYLCASSFNRVLPGELFFGEGSRLTVL.

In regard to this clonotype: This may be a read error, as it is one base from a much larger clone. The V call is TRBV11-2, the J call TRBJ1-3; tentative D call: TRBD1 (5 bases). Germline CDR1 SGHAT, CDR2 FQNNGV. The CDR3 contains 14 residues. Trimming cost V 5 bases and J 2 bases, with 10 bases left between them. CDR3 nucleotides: TGTGCCAGCAGCCCCGGGGCGGCTGGAAACACCATATATTTT. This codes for CASSPGAAGNTIYF.

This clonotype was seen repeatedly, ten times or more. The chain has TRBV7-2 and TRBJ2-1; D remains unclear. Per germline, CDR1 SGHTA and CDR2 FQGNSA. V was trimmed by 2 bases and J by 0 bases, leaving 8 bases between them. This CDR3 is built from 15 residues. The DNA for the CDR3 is TGTGCCAGCAGCTTACTGGGTAACTCCTACAATGAGCAGTTCTTC. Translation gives CASSLLGNSYNEQFF.

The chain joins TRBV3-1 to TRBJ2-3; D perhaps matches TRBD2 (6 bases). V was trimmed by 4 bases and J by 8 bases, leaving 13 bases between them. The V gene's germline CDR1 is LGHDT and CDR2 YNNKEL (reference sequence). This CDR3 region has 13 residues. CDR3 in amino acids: CASSPGGVGTQYF. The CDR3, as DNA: TGTGCCAGCAGCCCCGGGGGAGTGGGTACGCAGTATTTT.